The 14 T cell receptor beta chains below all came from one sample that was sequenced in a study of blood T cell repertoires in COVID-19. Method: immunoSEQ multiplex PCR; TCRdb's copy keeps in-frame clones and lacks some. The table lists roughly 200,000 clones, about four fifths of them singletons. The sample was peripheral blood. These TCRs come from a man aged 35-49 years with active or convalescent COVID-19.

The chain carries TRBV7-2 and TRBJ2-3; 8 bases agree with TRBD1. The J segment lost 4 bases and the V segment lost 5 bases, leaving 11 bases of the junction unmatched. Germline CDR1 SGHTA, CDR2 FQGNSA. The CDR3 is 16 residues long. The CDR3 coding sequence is TGTGCCAGCAGCCTCGGACAGGGATTGAGTGCAGATACGCAGTATTTT. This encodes CASSLGQGLSADTQYF.

CDR3 protein: CASSLGGNMNTEAFF. The CDR3 coding sequence is TGTGCCAGCAGCTTGGGCGGCAACATGAACACTGAAGCTTTCTTT. The V gene is TRBV5-4, the J gene TRBJ1-1, with D uncertain. V lost 0 bases, J lost 0 bases, and 9 bases lay in between. The germline CDR1 and CDR2 sequences are SGHNT and YYREEE (reference sequence). CDR3 length: 15 residues. Together with reference TRBV5-4 and TRBJ1-1, the CDR3 gives the full variable domain: ETGVTQSPTHLIKTRGQQVTLRCSSQSGHNTVSWYQQALGQGPQFIFQYYREEENGRGNFPPRFSGLQFPNYSSELNVNALELDDSALYLCASSLGGNMNTEAFFGQGTRLTVV.

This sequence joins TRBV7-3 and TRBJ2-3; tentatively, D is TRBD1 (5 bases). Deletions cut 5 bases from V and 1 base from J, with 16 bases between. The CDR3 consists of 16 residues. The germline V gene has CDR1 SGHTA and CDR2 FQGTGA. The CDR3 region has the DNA TGTGCCAGCAGCCGTATAGGGGCAGGACGCACAGATACGCAGTATTTT. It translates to CASSRIGAGRTDTQYF. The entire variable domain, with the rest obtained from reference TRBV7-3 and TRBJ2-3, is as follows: GAGVSQTPSNKVTEKGKYVELRCDPISGHTALYWYRQSLGQGPEFLIYFQGTGAADDSGLPNDRFFAVRPEGSVSTLKIQRTERGDSAVYLCASSRIGAGRTDTQYFGPGTRLTVL.

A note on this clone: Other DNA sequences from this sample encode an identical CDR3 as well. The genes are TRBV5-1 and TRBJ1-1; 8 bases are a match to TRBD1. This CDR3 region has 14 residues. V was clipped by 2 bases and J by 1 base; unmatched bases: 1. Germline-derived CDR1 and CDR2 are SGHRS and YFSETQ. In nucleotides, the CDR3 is TGCGCCAGCAGCTTTGGACAGGGGAACACTGAAGCTTTCTTT. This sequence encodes CASSFGQGNTEAFF. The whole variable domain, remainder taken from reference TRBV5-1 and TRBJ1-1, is KAGVTQTPRYLIKTRGQQVTLSCSPISGHRSVSWYQQTPGQGLQFLFEYFSETQRNKGNFPGRFSGRQFSNSRSEMNVSTLELGDSALYLCASSFGQGNTEAFFGQGTRLTVV.

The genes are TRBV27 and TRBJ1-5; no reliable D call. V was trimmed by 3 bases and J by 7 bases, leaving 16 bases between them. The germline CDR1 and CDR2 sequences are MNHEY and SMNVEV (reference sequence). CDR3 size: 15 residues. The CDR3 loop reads CASSLSENRGQPQHF. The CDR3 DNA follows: TGTGCCAGCAGTTTGTCGGAGAACCGGGGACAGCCCCAGCATTTT.

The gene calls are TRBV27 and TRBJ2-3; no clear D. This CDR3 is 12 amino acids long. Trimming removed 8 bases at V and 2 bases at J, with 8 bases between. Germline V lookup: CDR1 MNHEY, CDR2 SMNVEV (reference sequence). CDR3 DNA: TGTGCCAGCGCGGAGCTCACAGATACGCAGTATTTT. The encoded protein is CASAELTDTQYF.

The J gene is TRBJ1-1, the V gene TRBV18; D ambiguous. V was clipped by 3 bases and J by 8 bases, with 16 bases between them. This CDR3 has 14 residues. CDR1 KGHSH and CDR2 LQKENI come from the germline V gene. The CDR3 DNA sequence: TGTGCCAGCTCACCGCGACGGGGAGAGGACGAAGCTTTCTTT. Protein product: CASSPRRGEDEAFF.

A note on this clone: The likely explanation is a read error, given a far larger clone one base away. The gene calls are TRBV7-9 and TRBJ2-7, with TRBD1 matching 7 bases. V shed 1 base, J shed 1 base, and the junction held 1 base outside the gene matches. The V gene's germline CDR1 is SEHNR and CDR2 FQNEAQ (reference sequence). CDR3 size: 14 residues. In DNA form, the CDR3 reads TGTGCCAGCAGCTTAGGGGACAGTTCCTACGAGCAGTACTTC. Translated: CASSLGDSSYEQYF.

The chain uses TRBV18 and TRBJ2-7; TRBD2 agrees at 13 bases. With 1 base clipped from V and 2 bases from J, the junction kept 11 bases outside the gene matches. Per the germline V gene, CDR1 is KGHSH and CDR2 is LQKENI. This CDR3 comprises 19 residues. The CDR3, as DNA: TGTGCCAGCTCACCACGGTTATCCCGGACTAGCGGGAGTCCCTACGAGCAGTACTTC. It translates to CASSPRLSRTSGSPYEQYF.

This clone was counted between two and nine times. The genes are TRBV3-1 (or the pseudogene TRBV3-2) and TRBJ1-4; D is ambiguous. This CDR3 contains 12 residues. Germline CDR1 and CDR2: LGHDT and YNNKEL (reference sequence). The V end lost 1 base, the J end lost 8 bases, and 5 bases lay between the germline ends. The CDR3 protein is CASSQGREKLFF. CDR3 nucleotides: TGTGCCAGCAGCCAAGGGCGGGAAAAACTGTTTTTT.

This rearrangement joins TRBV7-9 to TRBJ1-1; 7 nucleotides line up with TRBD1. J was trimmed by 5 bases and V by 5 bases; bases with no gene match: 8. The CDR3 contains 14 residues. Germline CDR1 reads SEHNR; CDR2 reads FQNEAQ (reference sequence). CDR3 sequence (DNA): TGTGCCAGCAGCCCGGGACAGTACCATACTGAAGCTTTCTTT. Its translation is CASSPGQYHTEAFF.

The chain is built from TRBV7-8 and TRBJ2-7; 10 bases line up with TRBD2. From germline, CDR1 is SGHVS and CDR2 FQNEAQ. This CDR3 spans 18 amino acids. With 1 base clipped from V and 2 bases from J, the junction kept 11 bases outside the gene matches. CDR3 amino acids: CASSLGASGGTITYEQYF. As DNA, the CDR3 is TGTGCCAGCAGCTTAGGGGCTAGCGGGGGAACTATAACCTACGAGCAGTACTTC.

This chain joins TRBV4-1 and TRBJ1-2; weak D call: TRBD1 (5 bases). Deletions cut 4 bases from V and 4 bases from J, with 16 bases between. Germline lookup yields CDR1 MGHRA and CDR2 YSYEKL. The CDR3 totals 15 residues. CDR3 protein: CASSLSARDFYGYTF. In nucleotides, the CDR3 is TGCGCCAGCAGCCTCTCAGCCAGGGACTTCTATGGCTACACCTTC.

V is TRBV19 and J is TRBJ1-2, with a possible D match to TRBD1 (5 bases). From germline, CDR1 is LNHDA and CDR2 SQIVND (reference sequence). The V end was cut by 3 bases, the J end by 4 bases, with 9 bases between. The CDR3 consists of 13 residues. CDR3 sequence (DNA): TGTGCCAGTAGTATCCAGGGATCCTATGGCTACACCTTC. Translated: CASSIQGSYGYTF. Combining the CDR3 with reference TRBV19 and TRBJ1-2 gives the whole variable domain DGGITQSPKYLFRKEGQNVTLSCEQNLNHDAMYWYRQDPGQGLRLIYYSQIVNDFQKGDIAEGYSVSREKKESFPLTVTSAQKNPTAFYLCASSIQGSYGYTFGSGTRLTVV.